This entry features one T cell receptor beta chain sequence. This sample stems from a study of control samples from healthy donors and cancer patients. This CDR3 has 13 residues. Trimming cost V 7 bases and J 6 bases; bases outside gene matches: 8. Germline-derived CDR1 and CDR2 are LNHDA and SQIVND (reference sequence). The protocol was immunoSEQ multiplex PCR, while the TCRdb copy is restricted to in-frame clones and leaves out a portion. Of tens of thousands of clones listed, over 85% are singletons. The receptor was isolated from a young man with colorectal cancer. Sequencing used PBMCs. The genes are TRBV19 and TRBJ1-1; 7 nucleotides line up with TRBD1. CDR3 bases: TGTGCCAGTACCTACCGACAGGGCTCTGAAGCTTTCTTT. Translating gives CASTYRQGSEAFF.